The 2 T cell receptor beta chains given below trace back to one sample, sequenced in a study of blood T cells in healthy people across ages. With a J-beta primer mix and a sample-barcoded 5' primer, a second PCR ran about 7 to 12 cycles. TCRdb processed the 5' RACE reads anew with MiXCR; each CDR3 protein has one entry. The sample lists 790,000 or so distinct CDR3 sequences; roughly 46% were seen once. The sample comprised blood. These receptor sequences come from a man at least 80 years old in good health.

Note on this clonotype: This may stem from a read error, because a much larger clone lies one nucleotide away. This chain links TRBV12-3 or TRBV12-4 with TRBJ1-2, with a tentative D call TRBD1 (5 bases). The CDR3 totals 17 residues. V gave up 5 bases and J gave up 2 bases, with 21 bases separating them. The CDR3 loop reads CASSTGGIGGENYGYTF. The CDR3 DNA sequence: TGTGCCAGCAGTACGGGGGGGATCGGGGGTGAGAACTATGGCTACACCTTC.

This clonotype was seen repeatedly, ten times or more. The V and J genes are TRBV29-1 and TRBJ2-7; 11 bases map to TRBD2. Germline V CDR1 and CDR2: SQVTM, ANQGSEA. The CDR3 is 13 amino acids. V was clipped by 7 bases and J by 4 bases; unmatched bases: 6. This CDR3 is CSARTSGLYEQYF. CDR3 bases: TGCAGCGCAAGGACTAGCGGGTTGTACGAGCAGTACTTC.